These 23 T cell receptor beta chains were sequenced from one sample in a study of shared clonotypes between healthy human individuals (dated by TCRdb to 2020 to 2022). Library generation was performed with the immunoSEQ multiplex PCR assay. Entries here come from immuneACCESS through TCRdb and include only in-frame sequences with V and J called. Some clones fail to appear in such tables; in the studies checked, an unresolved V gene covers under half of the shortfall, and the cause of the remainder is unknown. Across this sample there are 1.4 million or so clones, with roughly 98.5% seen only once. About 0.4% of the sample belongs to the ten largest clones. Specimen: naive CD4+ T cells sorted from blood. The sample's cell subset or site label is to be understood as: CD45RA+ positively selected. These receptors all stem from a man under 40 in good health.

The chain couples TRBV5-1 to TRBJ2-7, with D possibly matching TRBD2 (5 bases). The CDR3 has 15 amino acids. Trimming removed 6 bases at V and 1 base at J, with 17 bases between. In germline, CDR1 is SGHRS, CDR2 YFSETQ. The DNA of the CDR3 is TGCGCCAGCACCCGGGAAGCCTTAGCTTCCTACGAGCAGTACTTC. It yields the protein CASTREALASYEQYF.

The CDR3 DNA is TGTGCCAGCAGCCAAGAATCGGGGTATGGAAACACCATATATTTT. This translates into CASSQESGYGNTIYF. J is TRBJ1-3 and V is TRBV14, with unresolved D. Germline V gene sequence: CDR1 SGHDN, CDR2 FVKESK. This CDR3 has 15 amino acids. Trimming cost V 0 bases and J 3 bases, with 9 bases left between them.

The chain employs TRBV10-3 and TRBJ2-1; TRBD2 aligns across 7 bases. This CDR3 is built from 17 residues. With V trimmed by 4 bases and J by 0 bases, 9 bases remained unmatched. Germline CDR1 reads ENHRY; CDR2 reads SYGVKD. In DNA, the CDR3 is TGTGCCATCAGTGTGCTCACTAGCGCACACTCCTACAATGAGCAGTTCTTC. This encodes CAISVLTSAHSYNEQFF.

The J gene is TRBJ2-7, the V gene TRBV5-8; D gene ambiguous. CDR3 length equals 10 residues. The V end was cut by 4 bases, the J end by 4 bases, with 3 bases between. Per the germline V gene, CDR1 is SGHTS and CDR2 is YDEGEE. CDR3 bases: TGTGCCAGCAGCCAATACGAGCAGTACTTC. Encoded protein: CASSQYEQYF.

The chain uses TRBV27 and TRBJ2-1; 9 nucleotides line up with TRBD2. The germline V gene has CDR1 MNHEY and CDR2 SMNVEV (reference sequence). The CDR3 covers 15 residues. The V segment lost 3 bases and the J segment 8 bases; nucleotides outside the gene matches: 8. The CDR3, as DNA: TGTGCCAGCAGTTTCATATTAGCGGGAGACGATGAGCAGTTCTTC. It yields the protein CASSFILAGDDEQFF.

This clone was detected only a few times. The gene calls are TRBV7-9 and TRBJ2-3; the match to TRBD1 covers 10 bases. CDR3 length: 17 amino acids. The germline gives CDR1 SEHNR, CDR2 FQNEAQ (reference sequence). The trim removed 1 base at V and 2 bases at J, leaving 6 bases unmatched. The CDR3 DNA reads TGTGCCAGCAGCTTAGGTCTGGACAGGGGGTTCACAGATACGCAGTATTTT. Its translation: CASSLGLDRGFTDTQYF.

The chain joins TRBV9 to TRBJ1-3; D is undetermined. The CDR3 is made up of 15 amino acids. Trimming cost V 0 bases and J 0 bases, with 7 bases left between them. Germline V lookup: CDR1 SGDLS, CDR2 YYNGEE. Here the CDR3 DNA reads TGTGCCAGCAGCGTAGCTGGGTCCTCTGGAAACACCATATATTTT. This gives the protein CASSVAGSSGNTIYF.

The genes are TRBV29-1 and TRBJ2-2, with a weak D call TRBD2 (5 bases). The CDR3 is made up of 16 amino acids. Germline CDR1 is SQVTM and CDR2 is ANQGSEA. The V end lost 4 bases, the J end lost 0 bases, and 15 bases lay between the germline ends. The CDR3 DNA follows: TGCAGCGTTGGCCCCCCTGGTAGCGCGAACACCGGGGAGCTGTTTTTT. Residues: CSVGPPGSANTGELFF.

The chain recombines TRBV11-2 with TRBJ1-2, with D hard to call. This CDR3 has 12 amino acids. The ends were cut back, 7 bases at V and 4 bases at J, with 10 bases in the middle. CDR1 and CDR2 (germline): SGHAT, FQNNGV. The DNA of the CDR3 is TGTGCCAGCAAAGGGAGTACCTATGGCTACACCTTC. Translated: CASKGSTYGYTF.

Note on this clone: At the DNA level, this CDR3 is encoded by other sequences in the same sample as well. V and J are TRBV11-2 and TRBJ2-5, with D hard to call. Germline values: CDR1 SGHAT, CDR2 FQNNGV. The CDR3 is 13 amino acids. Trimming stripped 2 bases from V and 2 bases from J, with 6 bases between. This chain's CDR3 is CASSLPGQETQYF. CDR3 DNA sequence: TGTGCCAGCAGCTTACCTGGTCAAGAGACCCAGTACTTC.

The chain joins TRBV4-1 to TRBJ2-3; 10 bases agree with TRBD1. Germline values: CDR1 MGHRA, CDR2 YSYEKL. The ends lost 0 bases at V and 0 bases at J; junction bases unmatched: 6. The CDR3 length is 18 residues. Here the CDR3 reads CASSQEGGTGASTDTQYF. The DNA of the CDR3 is TGCGCCAGCAGCCAAGAGGGGGGGACAGGGGCCAGCACAGATACGCAGTATTTT.

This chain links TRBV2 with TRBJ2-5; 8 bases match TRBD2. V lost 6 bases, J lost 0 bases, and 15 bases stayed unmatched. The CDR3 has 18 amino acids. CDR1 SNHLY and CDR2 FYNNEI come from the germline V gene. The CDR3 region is CASSLPGGTSGDQETQYF. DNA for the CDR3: TGTGCCAGCAGCCTCCCCGGGGGCACTAGCGGAGACCAAGAGACCCAGTACTTC.

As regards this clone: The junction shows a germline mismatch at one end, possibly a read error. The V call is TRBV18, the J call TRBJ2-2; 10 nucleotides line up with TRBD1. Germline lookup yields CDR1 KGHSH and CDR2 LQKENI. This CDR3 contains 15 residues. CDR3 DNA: TGTGCCAGCTCACTGGGACAGGGGAACGCCGGGGAGCTGTTTTTT. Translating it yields CASSLGQGNAGELFF.

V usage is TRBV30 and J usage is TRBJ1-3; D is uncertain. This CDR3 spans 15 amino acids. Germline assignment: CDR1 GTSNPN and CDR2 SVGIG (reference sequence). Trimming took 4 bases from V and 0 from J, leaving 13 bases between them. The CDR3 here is CAWTRRLTSGNTIYF. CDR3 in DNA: TGTGCCTGGACAAGAAGACTGACCTCTGGAAACACCATATATTTT.

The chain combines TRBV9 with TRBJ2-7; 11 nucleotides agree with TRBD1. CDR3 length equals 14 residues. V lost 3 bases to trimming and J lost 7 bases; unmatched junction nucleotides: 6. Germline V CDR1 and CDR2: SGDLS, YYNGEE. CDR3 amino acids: CASSEGQGAWEQYF. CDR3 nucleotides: TGTGCCAGCAGCGAAGGACAGGGGGCGTGGGAGCAGTACTTC.

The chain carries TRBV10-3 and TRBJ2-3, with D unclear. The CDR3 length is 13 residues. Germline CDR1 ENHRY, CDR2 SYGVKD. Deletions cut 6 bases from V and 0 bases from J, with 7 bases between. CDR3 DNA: TGTGCCATCAGCGACCCTAGCACAGATACGCAGTATTTT. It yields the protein CAISDPSTDTQYF.

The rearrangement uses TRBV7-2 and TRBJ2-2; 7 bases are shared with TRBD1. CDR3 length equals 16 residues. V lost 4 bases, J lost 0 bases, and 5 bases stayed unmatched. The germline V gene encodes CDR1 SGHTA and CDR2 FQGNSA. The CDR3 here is CASSWAGTANTGELFF. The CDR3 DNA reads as TGTGCCAGCAGCTGGGCCGGGACAGCGAACACCGGGGAGCTGTTTTTT.

The CDR3 protein is CASSLSSDSGNTIYF. DNA of the CDR3: TGTGCCAGCAGCTTAAGCTCGGACTCTGGAAACACCATATATTTT. The V gene is TRBV7-3, the J gene TRBJ1-3; no reliable D call. CDR1 is SGHTA, CDR2 FQGTGA, per germline. V dropped 1 base and J dropped 0 bases, with 7 bases sitting between them. CDR3 length equals 15 residues.

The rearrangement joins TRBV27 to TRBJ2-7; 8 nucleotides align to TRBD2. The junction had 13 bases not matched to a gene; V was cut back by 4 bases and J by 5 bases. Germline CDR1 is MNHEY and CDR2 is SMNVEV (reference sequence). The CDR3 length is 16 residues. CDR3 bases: TGTGCCAGCAGTTCTCTCGGGAGGGCCTCTGGGAACGAGCAGTACTTC. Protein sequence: CASSSLGRASGNEQYF.

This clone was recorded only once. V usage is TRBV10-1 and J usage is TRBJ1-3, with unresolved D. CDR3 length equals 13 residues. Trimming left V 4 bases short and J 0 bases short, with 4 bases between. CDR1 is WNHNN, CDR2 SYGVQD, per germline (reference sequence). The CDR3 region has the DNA TGCGCCAGCAGTGGGGCCTCTGGAAACACCATATATTTT. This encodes CASSGASGNTIYF.

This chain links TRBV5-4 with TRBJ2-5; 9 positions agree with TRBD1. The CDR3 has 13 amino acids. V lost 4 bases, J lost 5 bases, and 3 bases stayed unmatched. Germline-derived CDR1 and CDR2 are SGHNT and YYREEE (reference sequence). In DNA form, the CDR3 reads TGTGCCAGCAGCAGTGGACAGGGGGAGACCCAGTACTTC. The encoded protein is CASSSGQGETQYF.

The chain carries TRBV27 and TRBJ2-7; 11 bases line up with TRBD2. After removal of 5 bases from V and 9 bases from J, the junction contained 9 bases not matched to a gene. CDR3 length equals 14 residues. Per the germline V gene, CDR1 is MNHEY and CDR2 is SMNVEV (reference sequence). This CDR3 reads CASSQTSGVVGQYF. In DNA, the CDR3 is TGTGCCAGCAGTCAGACTAGCGGGGTTGTCGGGCAGTACTTC.

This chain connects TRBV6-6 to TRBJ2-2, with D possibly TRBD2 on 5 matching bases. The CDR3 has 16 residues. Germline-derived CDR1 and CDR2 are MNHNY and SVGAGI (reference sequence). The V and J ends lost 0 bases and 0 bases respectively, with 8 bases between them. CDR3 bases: TGTGCCAGCAGTTACTCCGGCGGGCCGAACACCGGGGAGCTGTTTTTT. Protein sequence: CASSYSGGPNTGELFF.